This is a list of T cell receptor beta chains from one sample in a study of blood T cell repertoires in COVID-19. Here immunoSEQ multiplex PCR was the method, and the copy in TCRdb shows in-frame clones only, minus some. The sample carries some 250,000 clones, approximately 83% recorded once. The specimen sequenced was peripheral blood. The receptor set was obtained from a woman in her 30s who had recovered from COVID-19. CDR3s include the opening cysteine and the closing phenylalanine or tryptophan. The order of the fields is CDR3 protein, CDR3 DNA, J gene, D gene, clone size, V gene, CDR3 length. The D gene is left open where the match is weak. Size values are once, few and many counts, or a class for expanded clones, and some rows have none.

CDR3: CASSLDPGGNGYTF; DNA: TGTGCCAGCAGCTTAGATCCAGGGGGAAATGGCTACACCTTC; J: TRBJ1-2; D: TRBD1; size: -; V: TRBV7-6; length: 14
CDR3: CAILGQGINYGYTF; DNA: TGTGCCATCCTGGGGCAGGGAATTAACTATGGCTACACCTTC; J: TRBJ1-2; D: -; size: -; V: TRBV10-3; length: 14
CDR3: CASRAGRGETQYF; DNA: TGCGCCAGCAGAGCGGGGAGAGGGGAGACCCAGTACTTC; J: TRBJ2-5; D: TRBD2; size: few; V: TRBV5-1; length: 13
CDR3: CASSLVGSYTEAFF; DNA: TGTGCCAGCAGCTTGGTGGGCTCATACACTGAAGCTTTCTTT; J: TRBJ1-1; D: -; size: once; V: TRBV5-4; length: 14
CDR3: CSARGGGEQETQYF; DNA: TGCAGCGCCAGGGGCGGGGGGGAACAAGAGACCCAGTACTTC; J: TRBJ2-5; D: TRBD2; size: -; V: TRBV29-1; length: 14
CDR3: CASSYPGGAEAFF; DNA: TGTGCCAGCAGTTACCCAGGAGGGGCTGAAGCTTTCTTT; J: TRBJ1-1; D: -; size: -; V: TRBV6-5; length: 13
CDR3: CASSFPDHRGEKLFF; DNA: TGTGCCAGCAGCTTCCCGGACCACCGAGGGGAAAAACTGTTTTTT; J: TRBJ1-4; D: -; size: -; V: TRBV5-6; length: 15
CDR3: CATRVPGGIQYF; DNA: TGTGCCACCAGAGTACCCGGCGGCATTCAGTACTTC; J: TRBJ2-4; D: -; size: -; V: TRBV15; length: 12
CDR3: CASSGQGLPNSPLHF; DNA: TGTGCCAGTAGCGGACAGGGCTTACCAAATTCACCCCTCCACTTT; J: TRBJ1-6; D: TRBD1; size: few; V: TRBV19; length: 15
CDR3: CASKGDRVNYGYTF; DNA: TGTGCCAGCAAGGGGGACAGGGTTAACTATGGCTACACCTTC; J: TRBJ1-2; D: TRBD1; size: -; V: TRBV9; length: 14
CDR3: CASSYRTSGTYEQYF; DNA: TGCGCCAGCAGCTACCGGACTAGCGGAACCTACGAGCAGTACTTC; J: TRBJ2-7; D: TRBD2; size: -; V: TRBV5-1; length: 15
CDR3: CASSFTHTQYF; DNA: TGTGCCAGCAGTTTTACTCATACGCAGTATTTT; J: TRBJ2-3; D: -; size: -; V: TRBV12-3/TRBV12-4; length: 11
CDR3: CASSLGGPNEQFF; DNA: TGTGCCAGCAGTTTAGGGGGGCCCAATGAGCAGTTCTTC; J: TRBJ2-1; D: -; size: -; V: TRBV12-3/TRBV12-4; length: 13
CDR3: CASSQGPGGGLYEQYF; DNA: TGCGCCAGCAGCCAAGGCCCTGGGGGGGGACTCTACGAGCAGTACTTC; J: TRBJ2-7; D: TRBD2; size: many; V: TRBV4-1; length: 16
CDR3: CASSVGDSLEEVDF; DNA: TGTGCCAGCAGCGTAGGGGACAGCCTCGAAGAAGTGGATTTC; J: TRBJ1-2; D: TRBD1; size: -; V: TRBV9; length: 14
CDR3: CASSSGTRGTGNYEQYF; DNA: TGCGCCAGCAGCTCGGGTACTAGGGGGACAGGGAACTACGAGCAGTACTTC; J: TRBJ2-7; D: TRBD1; size: -; V: TRBV5-1; length: 17
CDR3: CASSYGDNERHEQYF; DNA: TGTGCCAGCAGTTACGGGGACAACGAAAGGCACGAGCAGTACTTC; J: TRBJ2-7; D: -; size: -; V: TRBV6-2/TRBV6-3; length: 15
CDR3: CASSLLGGGSTYEQYF; DNA: TGTGCCAGCAGCTTGCTAGGCGGGGGGTCTACCTACGAGCAGTACTTC; J: TRBJ2-7; D: TRBD2; size: -; V: TRBV5-6; length: 16
CDR3: CASSSLGQLYTF; DNA: TGCGCCAGCAGCTCTCTGGGACAGCTTTACACCTTC; J: TRBJ1-2; D: TRBD1; size: -; V: TRBV5-1; length: 12
CDR3: CASSLPKDRLGYTF; DNA: TGTGCCAGCAGCTTACCCAAGGACAGACTTGGCTACACCTTC; J: TRBJ1-2; D: -; size: -; V: TRBV7-9; length: 14
CDR3: CASSPDSSYEQYF; DNA: TGTGCCAGCAGTCCAGACAGCTCCTACGAGCAGTACTTC; J: TRBJ2-7; D: -; size: -; V: TRBV6-5; length: 13
CDR3: CASSLGSKSRQLREQYF; DNA: TGTGCCAGCAGCCTTGGATCCAAGTCCCGCCAACTACGCGAGCAGTACTTC; J: TRBJ2-7; D: -; size: -; V: TRBV5-4; length: 17
CDR3: CASSHRDRLFSPLHF; DNA: TGTGCCAGCAGCCATCGAGACAGGCTATTTTCACCCCTCCACTTT; J: TRBJ1-6; D: -; size: -; V: TRBV14; length: 15
CDR3: CASRGHLNTEAFF; DNA: TGTGCCAGCAGGGGACATTTAAACACTGAAGCTTTCTTT; J: TRBJ1-1; D: -; size: -; V: TRBV27; length: 13
CDR3: CASSSGQGSDAFF; DNA: TGTGCCAGCAGCTCAGGACAGGGTTCAGATGCTTTCTTT; J: TRBJ1-1; D: TRBD1; size: -; V: TRBV7-9; length: 13
CDR3: CASSDWAGGEDGYTF; DNA: TGTGCCAGCAGTGACTGGGCAGGGGGCGAGGATGGCTACACCTTC; J: TRBJ1-2; D: TRBD1; size: -; V: TRBV6-4; length: 15
CDR3: CASSLFLGQGVDYGYTF; DNA: TGTGCCAGCAGCTTATTTCTAGGGCAGGGGGTCGACTATGGCTACACCTTC; J: TRBJ1-2; D: TRBD1; size: -; V: TRBV11-2; length: 17
CDR3: CASSIGTDRINTEAFF; DNA: TGTGCCAGTAGTATAGGGACAGACCGGATTAACACTGAAGCTTTCTTT; J: TRBJ1-1; D: -; size: -; V: TRBV19; length: 16
CDR3: CASSGYRGRTGELFF; DNA: TGTGCCAGCAGCGGATACAGGGGGCGCACCGGGGAGCTGTTTTTT; J: TRBJ2-2; D: TRBD1; size: -; V: TRBV9; length: 15
CDR3: CASSPRQGVNEAFF; DNA: TGTGCCAGCAGCCCCAGACAGGGAGTAAATGAAGCTTTCTTT; J: TRBJ1-1; D: TRBD1; size: -; V: TRBV13; length: 14
CDR3: CASSGTARGTIYF; DNA: TGTGCCAGCAGTGGGACAGCCCGGGGCACCATATATTTT; J: TRBJ1-3; D: TRBD1; size: -; V: TRBV6-2/TRBV6-3; length: 13
CDR3: CASSLNIGLLDTGYEQYF; DNA: TGTGCCAGCAGCTTAAACATAGGTCTGCTGGACACAGGTTACGAGCAGTACTTC; J: TRBJ2-7; D: -; size: -; V: TRBV7-2; length: 18
CDR3: CASSQGWLSGNTIYF; DNA: TGCGCCAGCAGCCAAGGTTGGCTCTCTGGAAACACCATATATTTT; J: TRBJ1-3; D: -; size: -; V: TRBV4-3; length: 15
CDR3: CASSPYRTGVYQPQHF; DNA: TGTGCCAGCAGCCCTTACCGGACAGGGGTGTATCAGCCCCAGCATTTT; J: TRBJ1-5; D: TRBD1; size: few; V: TRBV7-3; length: 16
CDR3: CATSRVSGAEQYF; DNA: TGTGCCACCAGCAGAGTTAGTGGGGCCGAGCAGTACTTC; J: TRBJ2-7; D: -; size: -; V: TRBV15; length: 13
CDR3: CASSQGRVDTQYF; DNA: TGTGCCAGCAGTCAGGGGCGAGTGGATACGCAGTATTTT; J: TRBJ2-3; D: -; size: -; V: TRBV6-2/TRBV6-3; length: 13
CDR3: CASSVGQYGYTF; DNA: TGTGCCAGCAGTGTCGGACAGTATGGCTACACCTTC; J: TRBJ1-2; D: -; size: -; V: TRBV12-3/TRBV12-4; length: 12
CDR3: CASSKFPEGGGIYEQYF; DNA: TGTGCCAGCAGCAAATTCCCCGAGGGGGGAGGGATCTACGAGCAGTACTTC; J: TRBJ2-7; D: -; size: -; V: TRBV11-2; length: 17
CDR3: CASSGTGIIEQYF; DNA: TGTGCCAGCAGTGGGACAGGGATTATCGAGCAGTACTTC; J: TRBJ2-7; D: TRBD1; size: -; V: TRBV12-3/TRBV12-4; length: 13
CDR3: CASSADRFRLDYTF; DNA: TGCGCCAGCAGCGCGGACAGGTTCCGTCTAGACTACACCTTC; J: TRBJ1-2; D: TRBD1; size: -; V: TRBV5-1; length: 14
CDR3: CASSEDRVINYGYTF; DNA: TGCGCCAGCAGTGAGGACAGGGTGATAAACTATGGCTACACCTTC; J: TRBJ1-2; D: TRBD1; size: -; V: TRBV10-2; length: 15